These T cell receptor beta chains were read from a single sample in a study of T cells in Graves' hyperthyroidism and ophthalmopathy. TCRdb analysed the multiplex PCR reads with MiXCR anew, one entry per CDR3 protein. The sample shows 600,000 to 900,000 distinct CDR3 sequences, around 15% of them seen only once. The specimen was blood. These receptor sequences come from a man between 18 and 29 years old with Graves' hyperthyroidism. CDR3s include the opening cysteine and the closing phenylalanine or tryptophan. The D gene is left open where the match is weak. The size entry is marked missing in some rows and otherwise reads once, few, many or a size class.

CDR3 protein: CASSLVWGYEQYF
CDR3 DNA: TGTGCCAGCAGTTTGGTCTGGGGCTACGAGCAGTACTTC
D gene: -
V gene: TRBV28
J gene: TRBJ2-7
clone size: many

CDR3 protein: CASAEGTGSLDTQYF
CDR3 DNA: TGTGCCAGCGCAGAGGGGACAGGGTCGTTAGATACGCAGTATTTT
D gene: TRBD1
V gene: TRBV9
J gene: TRBJ2-3
clone size: -

CDR3 protein: CASSSRATSREQFF
CDR3 DNA: TGTGCCAGCAGCTCCCGGGCGACTTCGAGGGAGCAGTTCTTC
D gene: -
V gene: TRBV7-3
J gene: TRBJ2-1
clone size: -

CDR3 protein: CASSPPEGAKNIQYF
CDR3 DNA: TGTGCCAGCAGCCCTCCCGAGGGCGCCAAAAACATTCAGTACTTC
D gene: -
V gene: TRBV28
J gene: TRBJ2-4
clone size: -

CDR3 protein: CASSLEGGYTDTQYF
CDR3 DNA: TGTGCCAGCAGTTTAGAGGGAGGGTACACAGATACGCAGTATTTT
D gene: TRBD2
V gene: TRBV12-3/TRBV12-4
J gene: TRBJ2-3
clone size: -

CDR3 protein: CASSSVSANNEQFF
CDR3 DNA: TGTGCCAGCAGTTCCGTCTCGGCGAACAATGAGCAGTTCTTC
D gene: -
V gene: TRBV28
J gene: TRBJ2-1
clone size: many

CDR3 protein: CASSRRAVGANSYNEQFF
CDR3 DNA: TGTGCCAGTAGTAGGAGGGCCGTAGGGGCAAACTCCTACAATGAGCAGTTCTTC
D gene: -
V gene: TRBV19
J gene: TRBJ2-1
clone size: -

CDR3 protein: CASSFNQDRGGYEQYF
CDR3 DNA: TGTGCCAGCAGCTTCAACCAGGACAGGGGTGGGTACGAGCAGTACTTC
D gene: TRBD1
V gene: TRBV7-9
J gene: TRBJ2-7
clone size: few

CDR3 protein: CASTLRGLGSYNEQFF
CDR3 DNA: TGTGCCAGCACTCTGAGGGGTCTTGGCTCCTACAATGAGCAGTTCTTC
D gene: -
V gene: TRBV28
J gene: TRBJ2-1
clone size: -

CDR3 protein: CASSPHKSLTNEKLFF
CDR3 DNA: TGTGCCAGCAGTCCCCATAAGTCCTTAACTAATGAAAAACTGTTTTTT
D gene: -
V gene: TRBV28
J gene: TRBJ1-4
clone size: few

CDR3 protein: CASSSKLWGPTNYGYTF
CDR3 DNA: TGTGCCAGCAGCTCGAAATTGTGGGGGCCCACTAACTATGGCTACACCTTC
D gene: -
V gene: TRBV5-4
J gene: TRBJ1-2
clone size: few

CDR3 protein: CASSFSLNQPQHF
CDR3 DNA: TGTGCCAGCAGTTTCAGCCTCAATCAGCCCCAGCATTTT
D gene: -
V gene: TRBV27
J gene: TRBJ1-5
clone size: many

CDR3 protein: CASLAGARNTEAFF
CDR3 DNA: TGTGCCAGCCTTGCGGGGGCGCGGAACACTGAAGCTTTCTTT
D gene: -
V gene: TRBV6-1
J gene: TRBJ1-1
clone size: many

CDR3 protein: CASSVGPAGTEAFF
CDR3 DNA: TGTGCCAGCAGCGTAGGGCCAGCGGGCACTGAAGCTTTCTTT
D gene: -
V gene: TRBV9
J gene: TRBJ1-1
clone size: -

CDR3 protein: CASRDKSPASTDTQYF
CDR3 DNA: TGTGCCAGCAGGGACAAGTCCCCCGCAAGCACAGATACGCAGTATTTT
D gene: -
V gene: TRBV28
J gene: TRBJ2-3
clone size: many

CDR3 protein: CASTPSPDSSYEQYF
CDR3 DNA: TGTGCCAGCACCCCCTCCCCCGACAGTTCCTACGAGCAGTACTTC
D gene: -
V gene: TRBV12-3/TRBV12-4
J gene: TRBJ2-7
clone size: -

CDR3 protein: CAWSVDVSQGNTEAFF
CDR3 DNA: TGTGCCTGGAGTGTGGATGTTTCGCAGGGGAACACTGAAGCTTTCTTT
D gene: -
V gene: TRBV30
J gene: TRBJ1-1
clone size: many

CDR3 protein: CASRIVGEKLFF
CDR3 DNA: TGTGCCAGCAGGATTGTAGGTGAAAAACTGTTTTTT
D gene: -
V gene: TRBV28
J gene: TRBJ1-4
clone size: -

CDR3 protein: CASSQDWELLLSYEQYF
CDR3 DNA: TGCGCCAGCAGCCAAGACTGGGAACTCCTTCTCTCCTACGAGCAGTACTTC
D gene: -
V gene: TRBV4-1
J gene: TRBJ2-7
clone size: -

CDR3 protein: CASSPYISRTSEAFF
CDR3 DNA: TGTGCCAGCAGCCCGTATATATCTCGAACATCCGAAGCTTTCTTT
D gene: -
V gene: TRBV28
J gene: TRBJ1-1
clone size: many

CDR3 protein: CASSVEGSGGGLAYNEQFF
CDR3 DNA: TGTGCCAGCAGCGTAGAAGGTTCGGGGGGCGGGCTAGCTTACAATGAGCAGTTCTTC
D gene: -
V gene: TRBV9
J gene: TRBJ2-1
clone size: few

CDR3 protein: CASSLDRVAGDIQDEQFF
CDR3 DNA: TGTGCCAGCAGCTTAGATCGGGTAGCGGGAGATATTCAGGATGAGCAGTTCTTC
D gene: TRBD2
V gene: TRBV11-2
J gene: TRBJ2-1
clone size: many

CDR3 protein: CASSSDYGSETQYF
CDR3 DNA: TGTGCCAGCAGTTCCGACTACGGGTCGGAGACCCAGTACTTC
D gene: -
V gene: TRBV12-3/TRBV12-4
J gene: TRBJ2-5
clone size: many

CDR3 protein: CAWSGTGANVLTF
CDR3 DNA: TGTGCCTGGAGTGGAACAGGGGCCAACGTCCTGACTTTC
D gene: -
V gene: TRBV30
J gene: TRBJ2-6
clone size: -

CDR3 protein: CASSIHGSGANVLTF
CDR3 DNA: TGTGCCAGCAGCATACATGGCTCTGGGGCCAACGTCCTGACTTTC
D gene: -
V gene: TRBV7-3
J gene: TRBJ2-6
clone size: few

CDR3 protein: CASSVAQGLDGYTF
CDR3 DNA: TGTGCCAGCAGTGTGGCGCAGGGGTTGGATGGCTACACCTTC
D gene: -
V gene: TRBV2
J gene: TRBJ1-2
clone size: many

CDR3 protein: CASRSSGLDEKLFF
CDR3 DNA: TGTGCCAGTAGATCGTCGGGTCTGGATGAAAAACTGTTTTTT
D gene: -
V gene: TRBV19
J gene: TRBJ1-4
clone size: many

CDR3 protein: CASSPGTGLSEQYF
CDR3 DNA: TGTGCCAGCAGCCCCGGGACAGGACTAAGTGAGCAGTACTTC
D gene: TRBD1
V gene: TRBV5-6
J gene: TRBJ2-7
clone size: -

CDR3 protein: CASRVSGGGETQYF
CDR3 DNA: TGTGCCAGCAGGGTTAGTGGTGGCGGGGAGACCCAGTACTTC
D gene: -
V gene: TRBV7-2
J gene: TRBJ2-5
clone size: many

CDR3 protein: CASSEQEWQGALYEQYF
CDR3 DNA: TGTGCCAGCAGTGAACAGGAATGGCAGGGGGCTCTGTACGAGCAGTACTTC
D gene: TRBD1
V gene: TRBV2
J gene: TRBJ2-7
clone size: few

CDR3 protein: CASSPSGQADTQYF
CDR3 DNA: TGTGCCAGCTCACCCTCGGGACAGGCGGATACGCAGTATTTT
D gene: TRBD1
V gene: TRBV18
J gene: TRBJ2-3
clone size: many

CDR3 protein: CSAREPRGGTYEQYF
CDR3 DNA: TGCAGTGCTAGAGAACCGCGCGGGGGTACCTACGAGCAGTACTTC
D gene: TRBD2
V gene: TRBV20-1
J gene: TRBJ2-7
clone size: -

CDR3 protein: CATSRDFQGASNSPLHF
CDR3 DNA: TGTGCCACCAGCAGAGACTTCCAGGGGGCGAGTAATTCACCCCTCCACTTT
D gene: TRBD1
V gene: TRBV15
J gene: TRBJ1-6
clone size: few

CDR3 protein: CASSLVWRRGTQYF
CDR3 DNA: TGTGCCAGCAGCTTAGTATGGCGGCGGGGGACCCAGTACTTC
D gene: -
V gene: TRBV7-8
J gene: TRBJ2-5
clone size: many

CDR3 protein: CASSLAGSKDTQYF
CDR3 DNA: TGTGCCAGCAGCTTGGCCGGGAGTAAAGATACGCAGTATTTT
D gene: -
V gene: TRBV5-4
J gene: TRBJ2-3
clone size: -

CDR3 protein: CASSYSGAGDTEAFF
CDR3 DNA: TGTGCCAGCAGTTACTCAGGGGCAGGGGATACTGAAGCTTTCTTT
D gene: -
V gene: TRBV6-5
J gene: TRBJ1-1
clone size: -

CDR3 protein: CASTPGGGATGELFF
CDR3 DNA: TGTGCCAGCACCCCCGGGGGGGGGGCCACCGGGGAGCTGTTTTTT
D gene: TRBD2
V gene: TRBV12-3/TRBV12-4
J gene: TRBJ2-2
clone size: few

CDR3 protein: CASSLRRGRETEAFF
CDR3 DNA: TGTGCCAGCAGCTTACGGAGGGGGCGAGAGACTGAAGCTTTCTTT
D gene: TRBD1
V gene: TRBV7-9
J gene: TRBJ1-1
clone size: few

CDR3 protein: CASSQQGVGAGELFF
CDR3 DNA: TGTGCCAGCAGCCAACAGGGAGTTGGGGCCGGGGAGCTGTTTTTT
D gene: -
V gene: TRBV12-3/TRBV12-4
J gene: TRBJ2-2
clone size: few

CDR3 protein: CASSIAQTASYEQCF
CDR3 DNA: TGTGCCAGTAGTATAGCCCAGACAGCGTCCTACGAGCAGTGCTTC
D gene: -
V gene: TRBV19
J gene: TRBJ2-7
clone size: -

CDR3 protein: CASSDLAGGANEQFF
CDR3 DNA: TGTGCCAGCAGTGACCTAGCGGGAGGTGCTAATGAGCAGTTCTTC
D gene: TRBD2
V gene: TRBV2
J gene: TRBJ2-1
clone size: -

CDR3 protein: CSVKGGPQNLYGYTF
CDR3 DNA: TGCAGCGTGAAAGGGGGGCCCCAAAACCTATATGGCTACACCTTC
D gene: -
V gene: TRBV29-1
J gene: TRBJ1-2
clone size: many

CDR3 protein: CASSQDGGAKLRAPEQYF
CDR3 DNA: TGCGCCAGCAGCCAGGATGGAGGGGCGAAACTCCGGGCACCCGAGCAGTACTTC
D gene: -
V gene: TRBV4-1
J gene: TRBJ2-7
clone size: -

CDR3 protein: CASSLSTSGLVDTQYF
CDR3 DNA: TGTGCCAGCAGCTTAAGTACTAGCGGGTTGGTAGATACGCAGTATTTT
D gene: TRBD2
V gene: TRBV11-2
J gene: TRBJ2-3
clone size: many

CDR3 protein: CASTDRGETGELFF
CDR3 DNA: TGTGCCAGCACCGACAGGGGTGAAACCGGGGAGCTGTTTTTT
D gene: TRBD1
V gene: TRBV28
J gene: TRBJ2-2
clone size: few

CDR3 protein: CASNSRSWLGFYEQYF
CDR3 DNA: TGTGCCAGCAACTCCCGATCGTGGCTAGGCTTCTACGAGCAGTACTTC
D gene: -
V gene: TRBV6-2/TRBV6-3
J gene: TRBJ2-7
clone size: -

CDR3 protein: CASSRRGGVETQYF
CDR3 DNA: TGCGCCAGCAGCCGGCGGGGAGGGGTGGAGACCCAGTACTTC
D gene: TRBD2
V gene: TRBV4-1
J gene: TRBJ2-5
clone size: -

CDR3 protein: CASIYSAGQETQYF
CDR3 DNA: TGTGCCAGCATCTACTCAGCGGGCCAAGAGACCCAGTACTTC
D gene: -
V gene: TRBV7-9
J gene: TRBJ2-5
clone size: few

CDR3 protein: CASSLEGGRSYEQYF
CDR3 DNA: TGTGCCAGCAGCTTAGAGGGAGGACGGAGCTACGAGCAGTACTTC
D gene: -
V gene: TRBV7-9
J gene: TRBJ2-7
clone size: many

CDR3 protein: CASRSTSARPSRSGANVLTF
CDR3 DNA: TGTGCCAGCAGGTCGACTAGCGCGAGACCCTCCCGGTCTGGGGCCAACGTCCTGACTTTC
D gene: TRBD2
V gene: TRBV2
J gene: TRBJ2-6
clone size: few

CDR3 protein: CASRLRTESEETQYF
CDR3 DNA: TGCGCCAGCCGCCTCCGGACAGAATCGGAAGAGACCCAGTACTTC
D gene: -
V gene: TRBV5-1
J gene: TRBJ2-5
clone size: -

CDR3 protein: CASSGGTSGRMNTGELFF
CDR3 DNA: TGTGCCAGCAGCGGCGGGACTAGCGGGAGGATGAACACCGGGGAGCTGTTTTTT
D gene: TRBD2
V gene: TRBV5-4
J gene: TRBJ2-2
clone size: -

CDR3 protein: CASSLAPGQGGTEAFF
CDR3 DNA: TGTGCCAGCAGCTTAGCCCCGGGACAGGGGGGAACTGAAGCTTTCTTT
D gene: TRBD1
V gene: TRBV7-2
J gene: TRBJ1-1
clone size: -